Listed below are T cell receptor beta chains from one sample, sequenced in a study of blood T cell repertoires in COVID-19. TCRdb's table, derived via immunoSEQ multiplex PCR, lists solely in-frame clones and lacks some. The data show approximately 230,000 clones, roughly 85% seen once. The source material was peripheral blood. The receptors were gathered from a man aged 30 to 39 who had recovered from COVID-19. CDR3s include the opening cysteine and the closing phenylalanine or tryptophan. The D gene is left open where the match is weak. Expanded clones get a size class; other rows say once, few or many, or leave the size out.

>-|12|-|TRBJ1-1|TRBV6-5
TGTGCCAGCACCCATCGGGGGGGTGAGGCTTTCTTT
CASTHRGGEAFF
>-|12|TRBD1|TRBJ2-7|TRBV19
TGTGCCAGTAAAGGACAGGACTACGAGCAGTACTTC
CASKGQDYEQYF
>-|15|-|TRBJ1-5|TRBV19
TGTGCCAGTAGTATGATGGGAGGGAGCAATCAGCCCCAGCATTTT
CASSMMGGSNQPQHF
>-|15|-|TRBJ2-1|TRBV2
TGTGCCAGCAGTGCGGAGATAAACCAATACAATGAGCAGTTCTTC
CASSAEINQYNEQFF
>-|18|-|TRBJ2-7|TRBV6-2/TRBV6-3
TGTGCCAGCAGTTACTCGATATCGCGGGGGCGCCCAGGATACGAGCAGTACTTC
CASSYSISRGRPGYEQYF
>-|8|-|TRBJ1-4|TRBV21-1
TGTGCCAGCAGCAATCGGTGTTTT
CASSNRCF
>-|15|-|TRBJ1-4|TRBV4-2
TGTGCCAGCAGTCCCACCGGGACAAGGAATGAAAAACTGTTTTTT
CASSPTGTRNEKLFF
>-|14|-|TRBJ2-7|TRBV3-1/TRBV3-2
TGTGCCAGCAGCCAAGATCTCCAGTCCTACGAGCAGTACTTC
CASSQDLQSYEQYF
>-|16|TRBD2|TRBJ2-2|TRBV19
TGTGCCAGTAGAAGGACTAGCGGGGGGAACACCGGGGAGCTGTTTTTT
CASRRTSGGNTGELFF
>-|13|-|TRBJ1-5|TRBV18
TGTGCCAGCTCGTCAGGGGCAGGGCAGCCCCAGCATTTT
CASSSGAGQPQHF
>-|13|TRBD1|TRBJ1-1|TRBV7-9
TGTGCCAGCAGCCCACAGGGGGAGTTCGGGGCTTTCTTT
CASSPQGEFGAFF
>-|13|TRBD1|TRBJ1-1|TRBV12-5
TGTGCTAGTGGTTCCGGGACAGGGTTTTTGGCTTTCTTT
CASGSGTGFLAFF
>-|15|TRBD1|TRBJ1-1|TRBV6-6
TGTGCCAGCAGTTACTCGGGGACAGGGCGCACTGAAGCTTTCTTT
CASSYSGTGRTEAFF
>-|13|-|TRBJ2-7|TRBV7-8
TGTGCCAGCAGCCCTGACAGCTCCTACGAGCAGTACTTC
CASSPDSSYEQYF
>-|13|-|TRBJ1-2|TRBV6-5
TGTGCCAGCAGTTACTCGGCAGGGCTCGGCTACACCTTC
CASSYSAGLGYTF
>-|15|TRBD1|TRBJ1-6|TRBV30
TGTGCCTGGAGCGGACAGGTAGAGAGCATCTCACCCCTCCACTTT
CAWSGQVESISPLHF
>-|13|-|TRBJ1-3|TRBV7-9
TGTGCCAGCAGCTCCGGGGAGAGGAGCACCATATATTTT
CASSSGERSTIYF
>few|17|TRBD2|TRBJ2-3|TRBV7-9
TGTGCCAGCAGCTTAGCGGGGGGACTAGCGGGCACAGATACGCAGTATTTT
CASSLAGGLAGTDTQYF
>-|14|TRBD1|TRBJ1-3|TRBV5-4
TGTGCCAGCAGCCCCGGACAGGCGGGAAACACCATATATTTT
CASSPGQAGNTIYF
>-|13|-|TRBJ2-3|TRBV6-5
TGTGCCAACGGGGTCCAGGGCACAGATACGCAGTATTTT
CANGVQGTDTQYF
>-|16|-|TRBJ2-2|TRBV5-1
TGCGCCAGCAGCTTGGATGGCCTAGGGGTAATCGGGGAGCTGTTTTTT
CASSLDGLGVIGELFF
>few|17|-|TRBJ1-4|TRBV6-1
TGTGCCAGCAGTGATTTTTTCGGGTCGCGAGCGGGTGAAAAACTGTTTTTT
CASSDFFGSRAGEKLFF
>-|12|-|TRBJ2-2|TRBV29-1
TGCAGCGTTTTTTACCTAACCGGGGAGCTGTTTTTT
CSVFYLTGELFF
>-|15|-|TRBJ2-1|TRBV1
TGCACCAGCAGGCCTATAGCGGGGGGACGTAATGAGCAGTTCTTC
CTSRPIAGGRNEQFF
>-|14|TRBD1|TRBJ2-7|TRBV7-6
TGTGCCAGCAGCTTGGGACAGGGGGCTACGAAACAGTACTTC
CASSLGQGATKQYF
>-|15|-|TRBJ2-7|TRBV7-2
TGTGCCAGCAGCCGGGGGACAGCCTTACCCTACGAGCAGTACTTC
CASSRGTALPYEQYF
>-|14|-|TRBJ1-5|TRBV15
TGTGCCACCAGCAGTATACAGGGTGGGCAGCCCCAGCATTTT
CATSSIQGGQPQHF
>-|18|-|TRBJ2-7|TRBV6-1
TGTGCCAGCAGTGAATTCTCCTATGTTGGGACACTTACCTACGAGCAGTACTTC
CASSEFSYVGTLTYEQYF
>-|14|TRBD1|TRBJ1-5|TRBV4-2
TGTGCCAGCAGCCCAATACAGGGGAAGCAGCCCCAGCATTTT
CASSPIQGKQPQHF
>many|14|TRBD2|TRBJ2-3|TRBV6-4
TGTGCCAGCAGTGGCGGGGGGGCCACAGATACGCAGTATTTT
CASSGGGATDTQYF
>-|13|-|TRBJ2-3|TRBV4-2
TGTGCCAGCAGCCAAGTCCCGGGGGATACGCAGTATTTT
CASSQVPGDTQYF
>-|18|TRBD1|TRBJ1-5|TRBV10-3
TGTGCCATCGTCGGTAGACAGGGCCTTGACCGAAGCAATCAGCCCCAGCATTTT
CAIVGRQGLDRSNQPQHF
>few|15|TRBD1|TRBJ1-1|TRBV4-1
TGCGCCAGCAGCCGACTACCGACAGGGTCCGATGAAGCTTTCTTT
CASSRLPTGSDEAFF
>-|17|-|TRBJ1-6|TRBV27
TGTGCCAGCAGTTTATCGCGCGGAGCGCCAACTATCTCACCCCTCCACTTT
CASSLSRGAPTISPLHF
>-|17|TRBD1|TRBJ1-5|TRBV7-8
TGTGCCAGCAGCTTAGCTGGGACAGGCTATAGCAATCAGCCCCAGCATTTT
CASSLAGTGYSNQPQHF
>-|12|-|TRBJ1-1|TRBV5-6
TGTGCCAGCAGCTTGATGGACTTCGGGGCTTTCTTT
CASSLMDFGAFF
>-|16|-|TRBJ1-2|TRBV5-8
TGTGCCAGCAGCTTAAAGGGAAGGGAGTCTAACTATGGCTACACCTTC
CASSLKGRESNYGYTF
>few|14|-|TRBJ1-1|TRBV10-2
TGCGCCAGCAGTGGGCTGCTAGGCCAAACTGAAGCTTTCTTT
CASSGLLGQTEAFF
>once|13|-|TRBJ2-1|TRBV6-4
TGTGCCAGCAGTGTACAGGGAGTCAATGAGCAGTTCTTC
CASSVQGVNEQFF
>-|15|-|TRBJ1-5|TRBV27
TGTGCCAGCAGTCTGGGGCCTCCTGAAGGGAGGGCCCAGCATTTT
CASSLGPPEGRAQHF
>-|14|-|TRBJ1-2|TRBV2
TGTGCCAGCAGTGAAGGGGCAGGGTTCTATGGCTACACCTTC
CASSEGAGFYGYTF
>-|14|TRBD1|TRBJ1-1|TRBV6-1
TGTGCCAGCAGTGAAACCGGGACAGGGGCTGTAACTTTCTTT
CASSETGTGAVTFF
>-|13|-|TRBJ2-2|TRBV7-9
TGTGCTAGCGGCGGGCGGATTACCGGGGAGCTGTTTTTT
CASGGRITGELFF
>-|13|TRBD1|TRBJ2-7|TRBV12-3/TRBV12-4
TGTGCCAGCAGGAGGACAGGGGCGGTGTGGCAGTACTTC
CASRRTGAVWQYF
>-|16|-|TRBJ1-2|TRBV3-1/TRBV3-2
TGTGCCAGCAGCCCTGTGATTCAAGGGGGAGGGTATGGCTACACCTTC
CASSPVIQGGGYGYTF
>-|12|-|TRBJ2-7|TRBV2
TGTGCCAGCAGTGATGGACAGAACGAGCAGTACTTC
CASSDGQNEQYF
>-|15|TRBD1|TRBJ1-2|TRBV11-1
TGTGCCAGCAGCGCAACAGGGGGCTGGTTGGAGGGCTACACCTTC
CASSATGGWLEGYTF
>-|14|TRBD1|TRBJ1-1|TRBV10-2
TGCGCCAGCAGTGAGTCGACAGGGGGATTTCGGGCTTTCTTT
CASSESTGGFRAFF
>-|12|-|TRBJ1-2|TRBV14
TGTGCCAGCAGCCGCGGAGGGTATGGCTACACCTTC
CASSRGGYGYTF
>-|15|-|TRBJ1-4|TRBV23-1
TGCGCCAGCAGTCACCAGGGGAAGTGGAATGAAAAACTGTTTTTT
CASSHQGKWNEKLFF